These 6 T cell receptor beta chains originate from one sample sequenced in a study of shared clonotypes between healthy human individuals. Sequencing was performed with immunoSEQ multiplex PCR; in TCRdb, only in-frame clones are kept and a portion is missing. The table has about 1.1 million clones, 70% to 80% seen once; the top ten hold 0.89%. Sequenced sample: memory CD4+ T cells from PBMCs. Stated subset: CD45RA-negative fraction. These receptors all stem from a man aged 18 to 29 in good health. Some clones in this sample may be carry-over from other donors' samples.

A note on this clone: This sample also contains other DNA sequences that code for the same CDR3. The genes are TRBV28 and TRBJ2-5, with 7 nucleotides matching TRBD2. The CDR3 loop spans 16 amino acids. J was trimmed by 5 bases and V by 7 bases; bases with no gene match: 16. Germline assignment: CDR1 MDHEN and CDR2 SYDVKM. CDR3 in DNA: TGTGCCAGCATGGGCGGACGCGCGGGAGTTATGGAGACCCAGTACTTC. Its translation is CASMGGRAGVMETQYF. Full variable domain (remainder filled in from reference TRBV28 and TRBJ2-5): DVKVTQSSRYLVKRTGEKVFLECVQDMDHENMFWYRQDPGLGLRLIYFSYDVKMKEKGDIPEGYSVSREKKERFSLILESASTNQTSMYLCASMGGRAGVMETQYFGPGTRLLVL.

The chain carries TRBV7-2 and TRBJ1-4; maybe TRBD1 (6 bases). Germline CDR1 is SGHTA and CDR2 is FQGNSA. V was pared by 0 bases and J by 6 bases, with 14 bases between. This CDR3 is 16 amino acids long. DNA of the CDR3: TGTGCCAGCAGCTTAGCGCTGGGGGGCGGATATGAAAAACTGTTTTTT. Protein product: CASSLALGGGYEKLFF.

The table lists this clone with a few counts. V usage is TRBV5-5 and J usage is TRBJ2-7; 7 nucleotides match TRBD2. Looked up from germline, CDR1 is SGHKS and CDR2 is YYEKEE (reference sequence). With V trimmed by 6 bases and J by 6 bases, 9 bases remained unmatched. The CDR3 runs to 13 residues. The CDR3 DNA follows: TGTGCCAGCACTTTCTCGCGGGAGTCCGAGCAGTACTTC. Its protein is CASTFSRESEQYF.

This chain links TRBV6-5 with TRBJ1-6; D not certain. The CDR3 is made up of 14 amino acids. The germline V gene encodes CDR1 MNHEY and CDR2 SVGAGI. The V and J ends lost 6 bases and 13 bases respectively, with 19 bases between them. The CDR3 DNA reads TGTGCCAGCAGCCTTGGCCTCAGGTCAGAGCCCCTCCACTTT. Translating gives CASSLGLRSEPLHF.

This CDR3 is CASSRDRGRVGYTF. CDR3 sequence (DNA): TGCGCCAGCAGCAGGGACAGGGGGCGCGTTGGCTACACCTTC. V is TRBV5-1 and J is TRBJ1-2, with 12 bases lining up with TRBD1. Trimming removed 4 bases from V and 7 bases from J; junction bases left unmatched: 5. The CDR3 runs to 14 residues. Germline-derived CDR1 and CDR2 are SGHRS and YFSETQ.

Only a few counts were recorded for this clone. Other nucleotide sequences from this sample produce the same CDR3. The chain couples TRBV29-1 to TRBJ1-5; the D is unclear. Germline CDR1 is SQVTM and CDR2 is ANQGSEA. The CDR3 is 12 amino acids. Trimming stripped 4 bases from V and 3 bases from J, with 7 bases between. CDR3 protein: CSVAGSNQPQHF. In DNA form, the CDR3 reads TGCAGCGTTGCCGGCTCCAATCAGCCCCAGCATTTT.